The sequence of this T cell receptor (beta chain) was determined in a study of blood T cell repertoires in COVID-19. At the level of the study: Italy, Spain and the United States were the sources of the convalescent and acute COVID-19 samples.

Germline CDR1 reads MNHEY; CDR2 reads SVGAGI. This CDR3 comprises 15 residues. V lost 3 bases and J lost 6; bases outside the gene matches: 9. Seattle patients were enrolled during active infection and followed longitudinally. Original analysis: From reference gene primer amplification, estimates of nucleated cell counts were derived. Here immunoSEQ multiplex PCR was the method, and the copy in TCRdb shows in-frame clones only, minus some. That table furnishes V, J and clone size, whereas the DNA furnished D and trimming. Among 250,000 to 350,000 clones listed, about 80% were seen once. The TCR sequence derives from a person between 65 and 80 years old with COVID-19, enrolled during active disease. Sequencing input: peripheral blood. The chain links TRBV6-5 to TRBJ1-1; 8 nucleotides agree with TRBD1. The CDR3 nucleotides are TGTGCCAGCAGTTATTCACGGACAGGGAGGTCTGAAGCTTTCTTT. It yields the protein CASSYSRTGRSEAFF.